The next 12 T cell receptor beta chains were all read from a single sample in a study of blood T cell repertoires in COVID-19. Clones were read by immunoSEQ multiplex PCR, and TCRdb kept only the in-frame ones, dropping some. Among around 62,000 clones listed, 80% to 85% were seen once. What was sequenced was peripheral blood. These receptors came from a man between 45 and 60 years old with active COVID-19.

The chain couples TRBV2 to TRBJ1-1, with D possibly being TRBD1 (5 bases). With 8 bases removed from V and 1 base from J, the gap between germline ends came to 11 bases. Germline CDR1 and CDR2: SNHLY and FYNNEI. The CDR3 is 13 amino acids. The CDR3, as DNA: TGTGCCAGCGGGATACAGGAGAACACTGAAGCTTTCTTT. It codes for CASGIQENTEAFF.

This chain links TRBV7-9 with TRBJ1-2; 10 bases align to TRBD1. The V gene end was trimmed by 2 bases and the J gene end by 6 bases; junction bases not matched to a gene: 6. Germline CDR1 reads SEHNR; CDR2 reads FQNEAQ (reference sequence). This CDR3 comprises 15 residues. The CDR3 spells CASSLLKDRGNGYTF. The CDR3 DNA sequence: TGTGCCAGCAGCTTATTGAAGGACAGGGGGAATGGCTACACCTTC.

The genes are TRBV19 and TRBJ2-1; 8 bases are a match to TRBD2. Germline CDR1 and CDR2: LNHDA and SQIVND (reference sequence). After removal of 0 bases from V and 7 bases from J, the junction contained 8 bases not matched to a gene. This CDR3 spans 16 amino acids. The CDR3 DNA sequence: TGTGCCAGTAGTATAGACGGGGGGGGAGAGAGGAATGAGCAGTTCTTC. Its translation: CASSIDGGGERNEQFF.

The chain is built from TRBV6-1 and TRBJ1-1; D perhaps matches TRBD1 (6 bases). Trimming shortened V by 2 bases and J by 3 bases, and 7 bases separated the two germline ends. This CDR3 is built from 13 residues. The germline CDR1 and CDR2 sequences are MNHNS and SASEGT. The CDR3 DNA reads as TGTGCCAGCAGTGAATCAGGGGACACTGAAGCTTTCTTT. Protein product: CASSESGDTEAFF.

This clone has only one observation. J is TRBJ1-1 and V is TRBV3-1 (or the pseudogene TRBV3-2); 7 bases line up with TRBD1. J lost 4 bases, V lost 4 bases, and 9 bases had no gene match. Germline V lookup: CDR1 LGHDT, CDR2 YNNKEL (reference sequence). The CDR3 sequence is 15 residues long. This CDR3 reads CASSPPRGGVTEAFF. DNA of the CDR3: TGTGCCAGCAGCCCCCCCAGAGGGGGCGTCACTGAAGCTTTCTTT.

This clone was counted only a few times. This chain connects TRBV5-4 to TRBJ1-6; 9 bases are shared with TRBD1. In germline, CDR1 is SGHNT, CDR2 YYREEE (reference sequence). V lost 7 bases and J lost 10; bases outside the gene matches: 15. The CDR3 length is 16 residues. CDR3 sequence (DNA): TGTGCCAGCTCCTCACTGGGGGGGACAGGGACCTCACCCCTCCACTTT. Protein product: CASSSLGGTGTSPLHF.

The V gene is TRBV4-1, the J gene TRBJ1-2; D gene uncertain. The CDR3 length is 15 residues. Trimming removed 5 bases at V and 2 bases at J, with 15 bases between. Looked up from germline, CDR1 is MGHRA and CDR2 is YSYEKL. The CDR3 nucleotides read TGCGCCAGCAGCGCCGACACGTCACCCAACTATGGCTACACCTTC. Translating it yields CASSADTSPNYGYTF.

The V gene is TRBV7-2, the J gene TRBJ1-1; D is unclear. The CDR3 is made up of 12 amino acids. Per germline, CDR1 SGHTA and CDR2 FQGNSA. Trimming left V 5 bases short and J 1 base short, with 5 bases between. The CDR3 spells CASSRQNTEAFF. The CDR3 DNA reads as TGTGCCAGCAGCCGACAGAACACTGAAGCTTTCTTT.

This clone was seen a single time. The rearrangement uses TRBV7-6 and TRBJ1-5; possible D gene TRBD1, 5 bases. This CDR3 has 13 amino acids. CDR1 and CDR2 (germline): SGHVS, FNYEAQ. V lost 3 bases and J 9 bases, leaving 12 bases between the germline ends. The CDR3 DNA follows: TGTGCCAGCAGCTTCTCGGTCAGGGCGCCCCAGCATTTT. Residues: CASSFSVRAPQHF.

The J gene is TRBJ1-1, the V gene TRBV15; D call uncertain. The CDR3 runs to 13 residues. CDR1 is LNHNV and CDR2 is YYDKDF in the germline V gene (reference sequence). Trimming removed 0 bases at V and 4 bases at J, with 6 bases between. CDR3 coding DNA: TGTGCCACCAGCAGAGAGGGAGGCACTGAAGCTTTCTTT. As protein: CATSREGGTEAFF.

This clone has a handful of counts. The chain carries TRBV4-1 and TRBJ2-5, with 12 bases matching TRBD1. Germline lookup yields CDR1 MGHRA and CDR2 YSYEKL. The ends lost 1 base at V and 5 bases at J; junction bases unmatched: 5. The CDR3 is 16 amino acids. CDR3 sequence: CASSQVGTGGRETQYF. CDR3 DNA: TGCGCCAGCAGCCAAGTCGGGACAGGGGGCAGGGAGACCCAGTACTTC.

V is TRBV6-6 and J is TRBJ1-2; 7 positions match TRBD1. The CDR3 loop spans 20 amino acids. J lost 0 bases, V lost 6 bases, and 22 bases had no gene match. In germline, CDR1 is MNHNY, CDR2 SVGAGI (reference sequence). The CDR3, as DNA: TGTGCCAGCAGCCCCACGGCAGGGGGTTTTTCCCCTCTCCCTAACTATGGCTACACCTTC. It translates to CASSPTAGGFSPLPNYGYTF.